A single sample gave rise to the 9 T cell receptor beta chains below, sequenced in a study of T cells in women clearing cervical HPV infection. Produced via immunoSEQ multiplex PCR; TCRdb's table is partial and in-frame only. Here the sample table reports about 16,000 clones. Sample: blood buffy coat. Every receptor here comes from a woman between 18 and 70 years old with a cervical HPV16 infection that either progressed to CIN3+ or cleared (not recorded which).

Turning to this clone: The read gets to within 3 residues of the CDR3 end, and the germline J gene fills in the rest. J is TRBJ2-1 and V is TRBV7-2; 7 bases line up with TRBD2. The CDR3 extends over 14 amino acids. Germline lookup yields CDR1 SGHTA and CDR2 FQGNSA. With V trimmed by 5 bases and J by 6 bases, 7 bases remained unmatched. Partial CDR3 DNA: TGTGCCAGCAGCACCCAGCGGGGCCCCAATGAG. Protein sequence: CASSTQRGPNE. The full CDR3 sequence reads CASSTQRGPNEQFF.

The sequenced CDR3 bases are TGCAGTGCTCACGGGCGCAGGGCCAACTATGGC. Amino acids: CSAHGRRANYG. The CDR3 in its entirety is CSAHGRRANYGYTF. The chain is built from TRBV20-1 and TRBJ1-2; D perhaps matches TRBD1 (5 bases). The sequenced fragment ends 3 residues before the CDR3 boundary, so the rest is inferred from the germline J gene. The CDR3 runs to 14 residues. In germline, CDR1 is DFQATT, CDR2 SNEGSKA (reference sequence). The V and J ends lost 5 bases and 2 bases respectively, with 15 bases between them.

This chain's CDR3 is CASSSGAPGVYDYTF. The sequenced part of the CDR3 DNA is TGTGCCAGCAGCTCAGGGGCCCCCGGAGTTTACGAC. The chain links TRBV7-6 to TRBJ1-2; weak D call: TRBD1 (6 bases). The read ends 3 residues shy of where the CDR3 ends; the end is completed using the germline J gene. This CDR3 region has 15 residues. Germline CDR1 and CDR2: SGHVS and FNYEAQ.

Notes on this clone: Read sequence stops 3 residues before the CDR3 end, and the germline J gene provides the missing end. The J gene is TRBJ2-7, the V gene TRBV19, with 9 positions matching TRBD1. The germline V gene encodes CDR1 LNHDA and CDR2 SQIVND (reference sequence). There are 16 residues in the CDR3. Unmatched junction bases numbered 5, after V lost 1 base and J lost 1 base. Incomplete CDR3 DNA: TGTGCCAGTAGTATAGTGGGGGACAGGGTTTCCTACGAG. Translated: CASSIVGDRVSYE. The whole CDR3 sequence reads CASSIVGDRVSYEQYF. The complete variable domain, with remaining parts taken from reference TRBV19 and TRBJ2-7, reads DGGITQSPKYLFRKEGQNVTLSCEQNLNHDAMYWYRQDPGQGLRLIYYSQIVNDFQKGDIAEGYSVSREKKESFPLTVTSAQKNPTAFYLCASSIVGDRVSYEQYFGPGTRLTVT.

For this clone: The observed sequence ends 3 residues before the CDR3 terminus, with the missing tail filled in from the germline J gene. The genes are TRBV20-1 and TRBJ2-2, with 8 bases that match TRBD1. V gave up 1 base and J gave up 2 bases; unmatched junction bases: 3. CDR3 length equals 15 residues. Germline values: CDR1 DFQATT, CDR2 SNEGSKA (reference sequence). The CDR3 here is CSARGPGGNTGELFF. The CDR3 DNA, read in part, is TGCAGTGCTAGAGGTCCAGGGGGCAACACCGGGGAG.

Note on this clone: The CDR3 is cut off 3 residues early in the read; its end comes from the germline J gene. The V and J genes are TRBV7-8 and TRBJ2-3; tentative D call: TRBD2 (8 bases). Germline values: CDR1 SGHVS, CDR2 FQNEAQ. CDR3 length: 14 residues. CDR3 region: CASSSTGQRETQYF. The sequenced CDR3 bases are TGTGCCAGCAGCTCAACGGGACAGCGGGAGACG.

As for this clone: The CDR3 end is not reached by the read, which stops 3 residues before it; the germline J gene fills it in. The gene calls are TRBV11-2 and TRBJ1-1; D not certain. V was clipped by 1 base and J by 6 bases, with 3 bases between them. CDR1 and CDR2 from the germline V gene are SGHAT and FQNNGV. CDR3 size: 11 residues. The CDR3 spells CASSLASEAFF. The sequenced CDR3 bases are TGTGCCAGCAGCTTAGCCTCTGAA.

A note on this clone: The CDR3 end falls 3 residues outside the read, so it is completed with the germline J gene. V is TRBV7-9 and J is TRBJ2-3; 8 positions match TRBD2. The CDR3 covers 15 residues. The V gene's germline CDR1 is SEHNR and CDR2 FQNEAQ (reference sequence). This CDR3 is CASSLAVVGGETQYF. The CDR3 bases that were read are TGTGCCAGCAGCTTAGCGGTGGTCGGGGGGGAGACG.

Concerning this clone itself: Sequencing ends 3 residues short of the CDR3 end; the germline J gene provides the rest. This chain joins TRBV11-2 and TRBJ2-3, with D perhaps matching TRBD1 or TRBD2 (5 bases each). Germline loops: CDR1 SGHAT, CDR2 FQNNGV. The CDR3 is 15 residues long. CDR3 amino acids: CASSLGIGERETQYF. CDR3 bases read: TGTGCCAGCAGCTTAGGGATAGGGGAAAGGGAGACG.